This entry is about one TCR beta chain. Its antigen is unknown. Using immunoSEQ multiplex PCR, the repertoire was profiled, and TCRdb retains in-frame clones only, with some absent. The table lists over 400,000 clones, approximately 89% of them singletons, with just over 2.5% in the top ten. Trimming removed 5 bases at V and 2 bases at J, with 18 bases between. There are 16 residues in the CDR3. In germline, CDR1 is MNHEY, CDR2 SMNVEV (reference sequence). The data are from a study of Ad26.COV2.S vaccination and SARS-CoV-2 variants. Study findings and constraints: Comparable non-spike TCR breadth was observed in vaccine and placebo recipients.

Indicated treatment: roughly 18 received Ad26.COV2.S at low or high dose, single or two shots; several received placebo; per-sample allocation not given. The study sampled participants on day 63 after the first vaccine or placebo injection. Based in Boston, the donor was an adult of 18-55 years. The sequence was collected from a person between 18 and 65 years old who received the Ad26.COV2.S COVID-19 vaccine or a placebo. The specimen was peripheral blood, collected in a trial of Ad26.COV2.S vaccine versus placebo. The rearrangement joins TRBV27 to TRBJ2-5; tentatively, D is TRBD2 (6 bases). CDR3 bases: TGTGCCAGCAGTCCCTACCGAATTAGCGGACAAGAGACCCAGTACTTC. It codes for CASSPYRISGQETQYF.